The clone carrying this T cell receptor beta chain was recorded many times. Between the trimmed V and J ends, which lost 3 bases and 0 bases, there was a span of 8 bases. The CDR3 runs 14 residues. The data were taken from a study of HIV-infected patients and healthy controls. TCRdb passed the 5' RACE reads through MiXCR, listing each CDR3 protein once. The repertoire holds about 63,000 distinct CDR3 sequences, less than 20% seen once, with approximately 5% in the top ten. The sequence came from a human donor in good health. The rearrangement joins TRBV12-3 or TRBV12-4 to TRBJ1-1; D not resolved. Sequencing was done on a sample of CD4+ T cells from blood. CDR3 sequence: CASSLSGMNTEAFF. DNA for the CDR3: TGTGCCAGCAGTTTGTCAGGCATGAACACTGAAGCTTTCTTT.